This T cell receptor beta chain was documented in a study of shared clonotypes between healthy human individuals (dated by TCRdb to the early 2020s). Study-wide context: Three men and two women, aged 18 to 49 years, made up the cohort. Per donor, three plates each were used for CD4 naive and CD4 memory, two for CD8 naive, and one for CD8 memory. To estimate repertoire size and how much clonotypes are shared between individuals, the study performed deep sequencing of blood TCR repertoires from roughly five healthy adults. Different laboratories and diverse techniques were used to prepare libraries and sequence TCR repertoires, to increase sequencing depth and limit assay-specific biases. Between about 0.8 and 9 billion PBMCs per donor were obtained by leukapheresis. Study-level results and caveats: Pairwise subsampling led to the expectation that sequencing depth would affect the degree of clonotype sharing among donors. Incomplete sequencing was indicated by rarefaction of sorted-subset datasets, despite the large sequencing depth. Sharing across several donors was observed for about 5% of naive CD4, under 4% of naive CD8, about 2.5% of memory CD4, and 0.4% of memory CD8 clonotypes. Estimated clonotype richness was generally larger for naive than for memory subsets. Sampling was restricted to blood, and TCR repertoires in tissue are likely to differ from TCR repertoires in blood. Compared with non-shared clonotypes, the clonotypes found in all four sorted-subset donors had higher generation probabilities. The genetic and exposure-history diversity represented was limited by the small number of donors.

Including cysteine and phenylalanine, the CDR3 has 14 amino acids. The kept DNA is CDR3 alone, 42 bases in frame from the first base. V loses 0 bases, J loses 5 bases, and the germline ends lie 8 bases apart. CDR1 and CDR2 were assigned from the germline V gene as SGHDT and YYEEEE. TCR CDR3 regions were amplified from genomic DNA by multiplex PCR using the deep immunoSEQ assay. Extracted genomic DNA from each cell subset was distributed evenly across all wells of several immunoSEQ 96-well plates, and each plate was treated as a replicate. Each replicate PCR for sorted subsets received roughly 0.2 ug genomic DNA, equal to about 30,000 T cell genomes. The purified libraries were quantified using a Qubit 3.0 fluorometer, sized with a Bioanalyzer 2100, and then quantified again using the KAPA Library Quantification kit. Every immunoSEQ 96-well plate was sequenced on a separate single-read 150-cycle Illumina NextSeq 550 flow cell. In the original analysis: Because only junctional sequences without quality scores were contained in the immunoSEQ output, filtering matching that applied to full-length reads could not be performed. Sequences were annotated with PyIR, a Python wrapper for IgBLAST v1.9, using IMGT germline references to assign V/J genes and CDR3. Reads were removed for weak V/J assignments (E-value above 1e-6), missing CDR3, stop codons, out-of-frame junctions, or ambiguous translated residues. V3J clonotypes were defined as sequences sharing an identical inferred V gene, J gene, and CDR3 amino acid sequence. To compute the percentage overlap between repertoires, the number of shared unique clonotypes was divided by the size of the smaller repertoire. RTK rarefaction, the Chao1 estimator, and Recon v2.1 estimates of unobserved clonotypes were used to assess repertoire richness. OLGA was used to compute generation probabilities for all TCRbeta clonotypes that the gDNA method yielded from a handful of donors. The table comes from immuneACCESS by way of TCRdb, which keeps in-frame sequences with V and J called. Part of the clones is missing from these tables; in studies checked, under half for an unresolved V gene and the rest for unknown reasons. V and J calls plus clone size are reproduced from that table; the DNA served to infer D and trimming. Within this sample are a few million clones, with just over 90% of them counted one time only. The ten largest clones add up to 0.39% of the sample.

A remark on this clone: Its antigen remains undetermined. Base qualities are not recorded, but no much larger clone differs from it by a single base.

The donors were healthy, HIV-negative adults who had no recently reported acute infections or vaccinations. All donors were Caucasian adults living in Nashville, Tennessee, USA. CD4+ T cells were enriched by magnetic negative selection; naive cells were then positively selected on CD45RA, and the negative fraction formed the memory subset. Blood was collected by leukapheresis, and PBMCs were isolated by Ficoll-Histopaque density gradient centrifugation and then cryopreserved in liquid nitrogen vapor phase. Analytical flow cytometry was used to check the purity and quantity of every magnetically sorted T cell population. Genomic DNA was isolated from each sorted fraction and quantified by UV absorbance on a Nanodrop 2000c.

This sequence was found in a man aged 18 to 29 in good health. Some clones in this sample may be carry-over from other donors' samples. The chain uses TRBV5-6 and TRBJ2-2, and the D gene may be TRBD1, 5 bases matching. The sequenced sample was naive CD4+ T cells from PBMCs. The cell subset or site label corresponds to: CD45RA+ positively selected. CDR3 region: CASSLGTMTGELFF. Read as DNA, the sequence is TGTGCCAGCAGCTTGGGGACAATGACCGGGGAGCTGTTTTTT.